Listed here are 23 T cell receptor beta chains from one sample, sequenced in a study of blood T cells in healthy people across ages. The second PCR ran about 6 to 12 cycles with a sample-barcoded 5' primer and J-beta primers. TCRdb fed the 5' RACE reads into MiXCR, producing one record per CDR3 protein. The sample contains approximately 810,000 distinct CDR3 sequences, around 36% of which appear only once. Sequencing used blood. The receptors here all came from a man aged 18 to 30 in good health.

The chain combines TRBV12-3 or TRBV12-4 with TRBJ1-1; the D is unclear. Trimming took off 9 bases at V and 8 bases at J, with 16 bases between the two ends. This CDR3 contains 12 residues. CDR3 DNA sequence: TGTGCCAGTCAAAGGACCGCTTCAGAAGCTTTCTTT. Protein sequence: CASQRTASEAFF.

The rearrangement joins TRBV6-5 to TRBJ1-3; D gene uncertain. V was trimmed by 5 bases and J by 0 bases, leaving 14 bases between them. The CDR3 length is 16 residues. Germline V gene data show CDR1 as MNHEY and CDR2 as SVGAGI. The CDR3 protein is CASSPIVRRSGNTIYF. The CDR3 coding sequence is TGTGCCAGCAGTCCCATCGTCAGGCGCTCTGGAAACACCATATATTTT.

This clonotype was counted a few times. The rearrangement links TRBV5-5 to TRBJ2-3, with TRBD1 matching over 8 bases. Trimming took 0 bases from V and 5 from J; bases not matched to a gene: 2. The germline V gene has CDR1 SGHKS and CDR2 YYEKEE (reference sequence). The CDR3 sequence is 14 residues long. The CDR3, as DNA: TGTGCCAGCAGCTTGGATGGGACAGGAGATACGCAGTATTTT. This gives the protein CASSLDGTGDTQYF.

This chain uses TRBV20-1 with TRBJ2-4; no clear D gene. The V gene's germline CDR1 is DFQATT and CDR2 SNEGSKA (reference sequence). V was shortened by 6 bases and J by 8 bases, with 14 bases between the two germline ends. This CDR3 is 12 amino acids long. CDR3 DNA: TGCAGTGCCATGGGCGGAATCGACATTCAGTACTTC. Residues: CSAMGGIDIQYF.

This sequence joins TRBV9 and TRBJ1-4; possibly TRBD1 for D (5 bases). Germline assignment: CDR1 SGDLS and CDR2 YYNGEE. The CDR3 runs to 18 residues. V shed 3 bases and J shed 1 base, with 19 bases lying between them. Here the CDR3 reads CASSAGDRIPGTNEKLFF. As DNA, the CDR3 is TGTGCCAGCAGCGCCGGGGACCGAATCCCTGGAACTAATGAAAAACTGTTTTTT.

The chain recombines TRBV12-3 or TRBV12-4 with TRBJ1-5, with D possibly being TRBD1 (5 bases). CDR3 size: 15 residues. The ends were cut back, 2 bases at V and 2 bases at J, with 10 bases in the middle. The CDR3 reads CASSLHVGGNQPQHF. For the CDR3, the DNA is TGTGCCAGCAGTTTACATGTAGGGGGCAATCAGCCCCAGCATTTT.

This clonotype was counted ten times or more. The genes are TRBV7-2 and TRBJ2-3; TRBD2 agrees at 7 bases. CDR3 length: 16 amino acids. In germline, CDR1 is SGHTA, CDR2 FQGNSA. V shed 1 base and J 0 bases; nucleotides not matched to a gene: 4. DNA of the CDR3: TGTGCCAGCAGCTTAGAAGGCGGGGGAAGCACAGATACGCAGTATTTT. Protein: CASSLEGGGSTDTQYF.

This chain uses TRBV4-3 with TRBJ2-3, with TRBD2 matching over 8 bases. The V gene's germline CDR1 is LGHNA and CDR2 YSLEER. The CDR3 runs 16 residues. Unmatched junction bases numbered 7, after V lost 3 bases and J lost 2 bases. CDR3 nucleotides: TGCGCCAGCAGCCAGCAAAGCGGGGGACACACAGATACGCAGTATTTT. Protein product: CASSQQSGGHTDTQYF.

The gene calls are TRBV7-2 and TRBJ1-2; maybe TRBD1 (5 bases). This CDR3 region has 16 residues. Trimming stripped 4 bases from V and 6 bases from J, with 21 bases between. Germline CDR1 and CDR2: SGHTA and FQGNSA. As DNA, the CDR3 is TGTGCCAGCAGCTCCCTGCCAGCGGGTAGGGGAAATGGCTACACCTTC. This translates into CASSSLPAGRGNGYTF.

The rearrangement links TRBV4-2 to TRBJ1-6; D is uncertain. CDR1 LGHNA and CDR2 YNFKEQ come from the germline V gene. The V and J ends lost 4 bases and 5 bases respectively, with 12 bases between them. The CDR3 sequence is 15 residues long. The CDR3 DNA sequence: TGTGCCAGCAGCCCTCTAGCGACGGATAATTCACCCCTCCACTTT. It translates to CASSPLATDNSPLHF.

This clonotype was observed at least ten times. The rearrangement uses TRBV29-1 and TRBJ1-2, with 9 bases that match TRBD1. V dropped 5 bases and J dropped 8; count of bases not matched to a gene: 3. CDR3 length: 11 amino acids. Germline loops: CDR1 SQVTM, CDR2 ANQGSEA. The CDR3 DNA sequence: TGCAGCGTTCCACAGGGGGCCGGCTACACCTTC. This encodes CSVPQGAGYTF.

This chain connects TRBV6-5 to TRBJ1-4; 9 bases are a match to TRBD1. J lost 4 bases, V lost 5 bases, and 5 bases had no gene match. The CDR3 has 15 residues. Germline loops: CDR1 MNHEY, CDR2 SVGAGI. CDR3 nucleotide sequence: TGTGCCAGCAGTGACTGGACAGGGGTTAATGAAAAACTGTTTTTT. Translated, it gives CASSDWTGVNEKLFF.

The J gene is TRBJ2-7, the V gene TRBV5-5, with D maybe TRBD2 (6 bases). The end of the DNA aligns better with TRBJ2-5, so the J call may be wrong. Germline V gene data show CDR1 as SGHKS and CDR2 as YYEKEE (reference sequence). The CDR3 is made up of 15 amino acids. CDR3 bases: TGTGCCAGCAGCTTGGAGGGGACTCCCCAAGAGACCCAGTACTTC. It is translated as CASSLEGTPQETQYF.

This clonotype turned up a few times. This chain uses TRBV7-2 with TRBJ2-3; 10 nucleotides line up with TRBD2. V dropped 10 bases and J dropped 7; count of bases not matched to a gene: 11. CDR1 is SGHTA and CDR2 is FQGNSA in the germline V gene. CDR3 length: 14 residues. The chain's CDR3 is CAISLASGGNTQYF. The CDR3 bases are TGTGCCATTAGCTTAGCTAGCGGGGGAAATACGCAGTATTTT.

This clonotype appeared many times. V is TRBV12-3 or TRBV12-4 and J is TRBJ1-4, with D uncertain. CDR3 length: 13 residues. Trimming removed 6 bases from V and 7 bases from J, with 12 bases in between. CDR3 nucleotides: TGTGCCAGCAGCCCACGGCGTGGTGAAAAACTGTTTTTT. This translates into CASSPRRGEKLFF.

This clonotype appeared a few times. The rearrangement uses TRBV20-1 and TRBJ2-5; 10 bases map to TRBD1. The CDR3 is 14 amino acids. From germline, CDR1 is DFQATT and CDR2 SNEGSKA (reference sequence). Trimming removed 0 bases from V and 4 bases from J; junction bases left unmatched: 2. The DNA of the CDR3 is TGCAGTGCTAGAGACGACAGGGGGCGAGAGACCCAGTACTTC. Its protein product is CSARDDRGRETQYF.

About this clonotype: It may be a read error: a sequence one base away is much more abundant. The V and J genes are TRBV14 and TRBJ2-7; 8 bases map to TRBD2. With V trimmed by 8 bases and J by 1 base, 10 bases remained unmatched. The length of the CDR3 is 15 residues. Germline V CDR1 and CDR2: SGHDN, FVKESK. This CDR3 is CASGRGGKSSYEQYF. For the CDR3, the DNA is TGTGCCAGCGGCCGCGGGGGGAAAAGTTCCTACGAGCAGTACTTC.

In this sample, this clonotype turned up a few times. V usage is TRBV4-2 and J usage is TRBJ1-5; 7 nucleotides line up with TRBD1. Germline V gene lookup returns CDR1 LGHNA and CDR2 YNFKEQ. Trimming removed 0 bases from V and 6 bases from J; junction bases left unmatched: 8. The CDR3 totals 16 residues. The CDR3 nucleotides are TGTGCCAGCAGCCAAGATCTGTGGCAGGGGGGTCAGCCCCAGCATTTT. The encoded protein is CASSQDLWQGGQPQHF.

On this clonotype: This may be a read error: a much more frequent sequence differs by one nucleotide. The V gene is TRBV7-2, the J gene TRBJ1-2; D is perhaps TRBD1 (5 bases). Germline CDR1 SGHTA, CDR2 FQGNSA. The CDR3 spans 16 residues. CDR3 sequence reads: CARSTGTVDSNYGYTF. Here the CDR3 DNA reads TGTGCCCGCAGCACCGGGACGGTGGACTCTAACTATGGCTACACCTTC.

Regarding this clonotype: Likely a read error: the CDR3 ends without its conserved phenylalanine or tryptophan. V and J are TRBV7-3 and TRBJ2-1, with no clear D. Deletions cut 5 bases from V and 5 bases from J, with 10 bases between. The germline V gene encodes CDR1 SGHTA and CDR2 FQGTGA. This CDR3 region has 13 residues. CDR3 DNA sequence: TGTGCCAGCAGCCCGTCTAGAGACAATGAGCAGTTCCTC. Translating it yields CASSPSRDNEQFL.

V is TRBV30 and J is TRBJ2-7, with TRBD1 as a possible D gene (5 bases). V lost 6 bases and J 2 bases, leaving 11 bases between the germline ends. The length of the CDR3 is 12 residues. Germline loops: CDR1 GTSNPN, CDR2 SVGIG (reference sequence). The CDR3: CACRQNTYEQYF. In nucleotides, the CDR3 is TGTGCCTGCCGACAGAACACCTACGAGCAGTACTTC.

About this clonotype itself: This may be a read error, as it is one base from a much larger clone. CDR3 sequence reads: CASSLAGGASQPQHF. The CDR3 DNA follows: TGCGCCAGCAGCTTGGCAGGGGGCGCAAGTCAGCCCCAGCATTTT. The gene calls are TRBV5-1 and TRBJ1-5, with TRBD1 identical over 8 bases. V dropped 0 bases and J dropped 6; count of bases not matched to a gene: 5. The CDR3 totals 15 residues. Germline V gene lookup returns CDR1 SGHRS and CDR2 YFSETQ. Complete variable domain (other parts from reference TRBV5-1 and TRBJ1-5): KAGVTQTPRYLIKTRGQQVTLSCSPISGHRSVSWYQQTPGQGLQFLFEYFSETQRNKGNFPGRFSGRQFSNSRSEMNVSTLELGDSALYLCASSLAGGASQPQHFGDGTRLSIL.

This clonotype occurred a few times. The V gene is TRBV13, the J gene TRBJ1-2; D uncertain. In germline, CDR1 is PRHDT, CDR2 FYEKMQ (reference sequence). CDR3 size: 13 residues. With 4 bases removed from V and 3 bases from J, the gap between germline ends came to 9 bases. CDR3 DNA: TGTGCCAGCAGCTCTGGGTACTACTATGGCTACACCTTC. It translates to CASSSGYYYGYTF.